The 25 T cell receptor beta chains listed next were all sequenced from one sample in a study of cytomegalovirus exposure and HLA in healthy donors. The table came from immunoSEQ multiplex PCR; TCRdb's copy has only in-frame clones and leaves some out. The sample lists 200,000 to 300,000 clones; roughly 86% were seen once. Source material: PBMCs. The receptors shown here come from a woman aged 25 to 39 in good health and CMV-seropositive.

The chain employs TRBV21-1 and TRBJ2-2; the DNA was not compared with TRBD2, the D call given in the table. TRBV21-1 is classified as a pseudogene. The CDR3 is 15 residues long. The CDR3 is CASRGTSGSFGELFF. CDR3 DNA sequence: TGTGCCAGCAGGGGGACTAGCGGGAGCTTCGGGGAGCTGTTTTTT.

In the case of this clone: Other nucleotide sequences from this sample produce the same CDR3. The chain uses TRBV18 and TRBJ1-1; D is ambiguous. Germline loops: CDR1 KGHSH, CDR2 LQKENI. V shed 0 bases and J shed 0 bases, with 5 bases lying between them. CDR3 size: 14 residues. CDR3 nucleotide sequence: TGTGCCAGCTCACCACCGGGCCTGAACACTGAAGCTTTCTTT. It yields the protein CASSPPGLNTEAFF.

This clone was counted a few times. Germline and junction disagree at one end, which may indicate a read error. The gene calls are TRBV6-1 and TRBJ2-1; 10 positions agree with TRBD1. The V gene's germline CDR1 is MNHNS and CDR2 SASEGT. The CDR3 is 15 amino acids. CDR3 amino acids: CASSDLTGGYDEQFF. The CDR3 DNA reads TGTGCCAGCAGTGACCTGACAGGGGGCTACGATGAGCAGTTCTTC.

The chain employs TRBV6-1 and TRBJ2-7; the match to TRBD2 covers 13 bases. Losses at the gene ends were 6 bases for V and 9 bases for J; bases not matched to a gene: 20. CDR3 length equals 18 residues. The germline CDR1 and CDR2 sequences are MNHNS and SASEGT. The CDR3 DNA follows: TGTGCCAGCAGAGAAATCTACACTCGAAGGACTAGCGGGAGCGGGCAGTACTTC. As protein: CASREIYTRRTSGSGQYF.

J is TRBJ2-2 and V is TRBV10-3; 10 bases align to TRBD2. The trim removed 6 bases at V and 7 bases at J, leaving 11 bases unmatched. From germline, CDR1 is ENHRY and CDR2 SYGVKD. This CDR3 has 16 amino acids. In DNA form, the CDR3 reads TGTGCCATCAGGGCCTCAGCGGGAGGGCCAATCGGGGAGCTGTTTTTT. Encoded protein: CAIRASAGGPIGELFF.

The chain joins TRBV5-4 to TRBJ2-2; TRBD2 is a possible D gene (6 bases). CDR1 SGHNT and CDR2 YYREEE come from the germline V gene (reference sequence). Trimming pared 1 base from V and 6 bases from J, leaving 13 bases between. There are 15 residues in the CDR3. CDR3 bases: TGTGCCAGCAGCTTGATACGGGAGACCCCCGGGGAGCTGTTTTTT. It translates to CASSLIRETPGELFF.

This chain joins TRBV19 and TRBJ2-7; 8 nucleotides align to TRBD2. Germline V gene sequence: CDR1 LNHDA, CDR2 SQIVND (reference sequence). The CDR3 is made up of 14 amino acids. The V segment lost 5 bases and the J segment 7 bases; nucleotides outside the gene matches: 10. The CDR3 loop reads CASSLTGLALEQYF. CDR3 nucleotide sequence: TGTGCCAGTAGTCTCACAGGACTAGCATTAGAGCAGTACTTC.

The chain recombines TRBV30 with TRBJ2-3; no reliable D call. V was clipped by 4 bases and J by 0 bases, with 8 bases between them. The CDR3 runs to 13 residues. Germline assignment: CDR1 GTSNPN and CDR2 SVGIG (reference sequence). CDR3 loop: CAWNKLSTDTQYF. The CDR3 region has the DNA TGTGCCTGGAATAAATTGAGCACAGATACGCAGTATTTT.

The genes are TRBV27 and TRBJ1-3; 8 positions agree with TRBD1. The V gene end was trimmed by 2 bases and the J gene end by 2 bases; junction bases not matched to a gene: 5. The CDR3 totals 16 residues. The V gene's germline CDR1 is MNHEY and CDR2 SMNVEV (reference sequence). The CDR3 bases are TGTGCCAGCAGTTTAAGGCAGGGGGCGCCTGGAAACACCATATATTTT. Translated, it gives CASSLRQGAPGNTIYF.

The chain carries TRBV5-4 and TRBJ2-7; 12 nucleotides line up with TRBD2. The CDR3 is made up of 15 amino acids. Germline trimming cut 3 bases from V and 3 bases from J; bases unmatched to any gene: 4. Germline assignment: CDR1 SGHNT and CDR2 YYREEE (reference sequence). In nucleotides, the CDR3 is TGTGCCAGCAGCTCTAGCGGGAGGGCGGACTACGAGCAGTACTTC. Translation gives CASSSSGRADYEQYF.

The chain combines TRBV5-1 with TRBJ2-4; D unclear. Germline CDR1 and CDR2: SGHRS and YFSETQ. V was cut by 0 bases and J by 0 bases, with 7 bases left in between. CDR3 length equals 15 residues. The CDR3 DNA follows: TGCGCCAGCAGCTTGGACGGTTTAGCCAAAAACATTCAGTACTTC. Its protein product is CASSLDGLAKNIQYF.

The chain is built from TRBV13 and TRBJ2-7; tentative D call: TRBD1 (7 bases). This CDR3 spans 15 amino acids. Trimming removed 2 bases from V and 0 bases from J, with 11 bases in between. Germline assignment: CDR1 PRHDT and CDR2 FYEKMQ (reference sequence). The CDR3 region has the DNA TGTGCCAGCAGCTTACAGGGGGGCCCCTCCTACGAGCAGTACTTC. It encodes CASSLQGGPSYEQYF.

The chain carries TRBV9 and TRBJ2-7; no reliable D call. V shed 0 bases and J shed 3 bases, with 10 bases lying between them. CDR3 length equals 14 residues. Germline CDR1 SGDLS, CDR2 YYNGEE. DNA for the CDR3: TGTGCCAGCAGCGTAGGAGGTCTAAACTACGAGCAGTACTTC. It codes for CASSVGGLNYEQYF.

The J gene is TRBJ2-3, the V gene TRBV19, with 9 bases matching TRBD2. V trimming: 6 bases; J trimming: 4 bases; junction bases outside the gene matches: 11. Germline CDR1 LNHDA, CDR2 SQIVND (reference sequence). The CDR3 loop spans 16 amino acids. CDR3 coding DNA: TGTGCCAGTAGCCGAAATAGCGGGAGCGTCGCAGATACGCAGTATTTT. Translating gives CASSRNSGSVADTQYF.

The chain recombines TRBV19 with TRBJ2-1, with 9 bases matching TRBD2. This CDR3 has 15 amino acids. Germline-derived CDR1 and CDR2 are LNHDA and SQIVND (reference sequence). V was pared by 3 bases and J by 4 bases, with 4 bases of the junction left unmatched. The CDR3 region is CASSIDLAGYNEQFF. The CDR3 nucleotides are TGTGCCAGTAGTATCGACCTAGCGGGATACAATGAGCAGTTCTTC.

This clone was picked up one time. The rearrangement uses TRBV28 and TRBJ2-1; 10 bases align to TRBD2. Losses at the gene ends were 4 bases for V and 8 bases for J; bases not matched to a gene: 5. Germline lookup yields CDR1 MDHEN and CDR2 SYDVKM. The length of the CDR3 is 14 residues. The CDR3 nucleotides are TGTGCCAGCAGTTCAACTAGCGGGATCTATGAGCAGTTCTTC. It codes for CASSSTSGIYEQFF.

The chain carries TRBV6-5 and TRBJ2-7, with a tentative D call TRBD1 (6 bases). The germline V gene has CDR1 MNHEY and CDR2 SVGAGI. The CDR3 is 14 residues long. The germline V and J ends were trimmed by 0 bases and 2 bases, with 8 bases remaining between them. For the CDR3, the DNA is TGTGCCAGCAGTTACTCCAGGGGAGCCTACGAGCAGTACTTC. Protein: CASSYSRGAYEQYF.

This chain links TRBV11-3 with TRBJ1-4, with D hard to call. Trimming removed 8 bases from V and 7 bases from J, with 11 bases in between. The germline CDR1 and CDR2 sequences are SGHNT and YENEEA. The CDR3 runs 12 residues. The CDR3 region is CASAGRTEKLFF. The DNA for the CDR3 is TGTGCCAGCGCGGGAAGGACTGAAAAACTGTTTTTT.

Written as DNA, the CDR3 is TGTGCCAGTAGTATGGACAGGCTGAGCTCCTACGAGCAGTACTTC. Protein product: CASSMDRLSSYEQYF. The chain has TRBV19 and TRBJ2-7; 7 bases map to TRBD1. V was clipped by 3 bases and J by 0 bases; unmatched bases: 5. The CDR3 contains 15 residues. CDR1 and CDR2 from the germline V gene are LNHDA and SQIVND (reference sequence).

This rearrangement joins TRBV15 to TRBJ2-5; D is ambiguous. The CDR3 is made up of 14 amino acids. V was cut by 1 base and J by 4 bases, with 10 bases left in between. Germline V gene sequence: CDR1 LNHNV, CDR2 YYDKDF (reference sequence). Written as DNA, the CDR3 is TGTGCCACCAGCAGAGCAGTCGCCCCAGAGACCCAGTACTTC. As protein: CATSRAVAPETQYF.

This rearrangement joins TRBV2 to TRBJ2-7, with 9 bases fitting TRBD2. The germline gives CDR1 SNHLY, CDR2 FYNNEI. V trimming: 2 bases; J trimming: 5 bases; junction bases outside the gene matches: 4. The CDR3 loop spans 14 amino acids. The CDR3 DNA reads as TGTGCCAGCAGTGAATTTCTAGCGGGGCACGAGCAGTACTTC. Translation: CASSEFLAGHEQYF.

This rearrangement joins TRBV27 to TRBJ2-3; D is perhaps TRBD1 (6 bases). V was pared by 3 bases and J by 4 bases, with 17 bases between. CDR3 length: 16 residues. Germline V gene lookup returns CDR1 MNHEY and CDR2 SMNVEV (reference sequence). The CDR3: CASSFKAGAAPDTQYF. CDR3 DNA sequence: TGTGCCAGCAGTTTTAAGGCAGGGGCGGCCCCAGATACGCAGTATTTT.

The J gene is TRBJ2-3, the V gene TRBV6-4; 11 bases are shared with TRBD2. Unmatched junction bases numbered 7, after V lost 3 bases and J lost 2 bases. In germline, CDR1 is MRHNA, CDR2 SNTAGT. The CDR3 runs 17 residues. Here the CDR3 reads CASSENVAGGPTDTQYF. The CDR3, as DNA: TGTGCCAGCAGTGAAAATGTAGCGGGAGGGCCCACAGATACGCAGTATTTT.

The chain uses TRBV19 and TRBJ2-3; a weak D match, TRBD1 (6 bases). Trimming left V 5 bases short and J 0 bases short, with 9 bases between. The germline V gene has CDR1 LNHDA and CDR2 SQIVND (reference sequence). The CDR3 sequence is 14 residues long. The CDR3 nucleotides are TGTGCCAGTAGTGTGACAGGTAGCACAGATACGCAGTATTTT. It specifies CASSVTGSTDTQYF. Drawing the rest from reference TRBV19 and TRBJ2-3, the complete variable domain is DGGITQSPKYLFRKEGQNVTLSCEQNLNHDAMYWYRQDPGQGLRLIYYSQIVNDFQKGDIAEGYSVSREKKESFPLTVTSAQKNPTAFYLCASSVTGSTDTQYFGPGTRLTVL.

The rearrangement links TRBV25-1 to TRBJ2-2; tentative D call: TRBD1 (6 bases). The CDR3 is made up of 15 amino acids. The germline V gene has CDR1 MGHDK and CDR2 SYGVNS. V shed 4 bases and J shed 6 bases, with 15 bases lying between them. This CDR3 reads CASSVPGAESGELFF. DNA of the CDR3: TGTGCCAGCAGTGTCCCAGGGGCAGAGTCCGGGGAGCTGTTTTTT.